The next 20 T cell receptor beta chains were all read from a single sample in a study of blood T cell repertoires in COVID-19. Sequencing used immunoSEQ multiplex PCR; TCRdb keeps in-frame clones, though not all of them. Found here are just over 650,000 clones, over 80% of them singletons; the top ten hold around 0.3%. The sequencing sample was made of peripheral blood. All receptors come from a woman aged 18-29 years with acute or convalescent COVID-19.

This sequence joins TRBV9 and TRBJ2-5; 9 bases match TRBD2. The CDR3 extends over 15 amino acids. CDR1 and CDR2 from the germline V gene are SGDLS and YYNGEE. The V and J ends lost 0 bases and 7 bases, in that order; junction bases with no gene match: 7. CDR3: CASSVGLAGTGTQYF. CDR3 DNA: TGTGCCAGCAGCGTAGGGCTAGCGGGGACGGGGACCCAGTACTTC.

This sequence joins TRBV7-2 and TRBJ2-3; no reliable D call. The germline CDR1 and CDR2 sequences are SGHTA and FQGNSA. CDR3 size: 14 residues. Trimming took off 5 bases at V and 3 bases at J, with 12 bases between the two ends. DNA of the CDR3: TGTGCCAGCAGCCTCTACTACGCAACAGATACGCAGTATTTT. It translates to CASSLYYATDTQYF.

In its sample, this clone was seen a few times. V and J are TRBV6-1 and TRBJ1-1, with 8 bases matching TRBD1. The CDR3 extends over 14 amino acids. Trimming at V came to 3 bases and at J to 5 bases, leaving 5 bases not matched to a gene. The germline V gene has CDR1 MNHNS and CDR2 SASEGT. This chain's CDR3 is CASSDGQGGTEAFF. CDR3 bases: TGTGCCAGCAGTGACGGACAGGGAGGGACTGAAGCTTTCTTT.

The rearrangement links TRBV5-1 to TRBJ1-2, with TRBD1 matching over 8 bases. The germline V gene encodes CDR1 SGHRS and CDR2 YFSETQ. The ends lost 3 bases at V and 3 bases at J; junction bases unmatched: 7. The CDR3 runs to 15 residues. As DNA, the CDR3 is TGCGCCAGCAGCTGGGTGCAGGGGGCAGACTATGGCTACACCTTC. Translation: CASSWVQGADYGYTF.

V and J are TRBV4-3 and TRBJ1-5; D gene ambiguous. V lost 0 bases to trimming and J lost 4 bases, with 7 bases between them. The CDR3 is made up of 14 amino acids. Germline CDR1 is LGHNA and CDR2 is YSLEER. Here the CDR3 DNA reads TGCGCCAGCAGCCAAGAACCTAGGAATCAGCCCCAGCATTTT. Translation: CASSQEPRNQPQHF.

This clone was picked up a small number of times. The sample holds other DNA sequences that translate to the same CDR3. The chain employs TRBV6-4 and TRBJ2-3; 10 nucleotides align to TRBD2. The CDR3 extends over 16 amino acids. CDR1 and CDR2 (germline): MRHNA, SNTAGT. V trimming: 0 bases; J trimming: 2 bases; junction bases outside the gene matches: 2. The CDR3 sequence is CASSDSSGGATDTQYF. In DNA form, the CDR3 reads TGTGCCAGCAGTGACTCGAGCGGGGGGGCCACAGATACGCAGTATTTT.

CDR3 DNA sequence: TGTGCCAGCAGCTTAGCCCCAACCCTCAGAGAGACCCAGTACTTC. This sequence encodes CASSLAPTLRETQYF. The V call is TRBV7-8, the J call TRBJ2-5; D is undetermined. Trimming removed 0 bases at V and 4 bases at J, with 12 bases between. CDR3 size: 15 residues. CDR1 and CDR2 from the germline V gene are SGHVS and FQNEAQ.

CDR3 nucleotides: TGTGCCAGCAGCTTAGGGTCCCGGGAGCAGTTCTTC. Translation gives CASSLGSREQFF. The chain carries TRBV13 and TRBJ2-1; D gene uncertain. CDR1 and CDR2 (germline): PRHDT, FYEKMQ (reference sequence). The CDR3 is 12 residues long. V was trimmed by 0 bases and J by 10 bases, leaving 7 bases between them.

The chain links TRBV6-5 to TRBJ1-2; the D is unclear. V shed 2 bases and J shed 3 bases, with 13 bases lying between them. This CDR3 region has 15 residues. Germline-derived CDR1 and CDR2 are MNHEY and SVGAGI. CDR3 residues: CASSYHTDPYYGYTF. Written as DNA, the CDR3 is TGTGCCAGCAGTTACCACACCGATCCGTACTATGGCTACACCTTC.

The CDR3 sequence is CASSLEVGSNQPQHF. The CDR3 DNA reads TGCGCCAGCAGCTTGGAAGTCGGGAGCAATCAGCCCCAGCATTTT. The V call is TRBV5-1, the J call TRBJ1-5; D remains ambiguous. Germline loops: CDR1 SGHRS, CDR2 YFSETQ. Trimming shortened V by 0 bases and J by 1 base, and 8 bases separated the two germline ends. This CDR3 is built from 15 residues.

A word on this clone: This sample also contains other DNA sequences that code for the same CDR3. The CDR3 DNA sequence: TGTGCCAGTAGTGTTGGACAGGCCCTAAACTATGGCTACACCTTC. This codes for CASSVGQALNYGYTF. The rearrangement links TRBV19 to TRBJ1-2; the match to TRBD1 covers 7 bases. V shed 5 bases, J shed 2 bases, and the junction held 8 bases outside the gene matches. The germline V gene has CDR1 LNHDA and CDR2 SQIVND (reference sequence). This CDR3 is built from 15 residues.

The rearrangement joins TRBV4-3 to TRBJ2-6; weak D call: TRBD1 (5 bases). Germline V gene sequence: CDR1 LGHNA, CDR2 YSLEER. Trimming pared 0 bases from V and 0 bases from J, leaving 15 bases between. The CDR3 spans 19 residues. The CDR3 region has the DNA TGCGCCAGCAGCCAAGATAGTCCAGGGTTTAGCTCTGGGGCCAACGTCCTGACTTTC. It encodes CASSQDSPGFSSGANVLTF.

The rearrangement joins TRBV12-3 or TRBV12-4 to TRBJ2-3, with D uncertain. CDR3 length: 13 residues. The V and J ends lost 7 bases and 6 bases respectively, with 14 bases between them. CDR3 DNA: TGTGCCAGCAATCGCTTGGGCGCCGATACGCAGTATTTT. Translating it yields CASNRLGADTQYF.

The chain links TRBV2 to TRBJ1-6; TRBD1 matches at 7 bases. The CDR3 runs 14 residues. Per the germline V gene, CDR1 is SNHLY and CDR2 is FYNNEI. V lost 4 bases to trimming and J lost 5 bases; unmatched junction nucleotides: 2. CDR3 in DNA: TGTGCCAGCAGTGTAACAGGGGATAATTCACCCCTCCACTTT. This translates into CASSVTGDNSPLHF.

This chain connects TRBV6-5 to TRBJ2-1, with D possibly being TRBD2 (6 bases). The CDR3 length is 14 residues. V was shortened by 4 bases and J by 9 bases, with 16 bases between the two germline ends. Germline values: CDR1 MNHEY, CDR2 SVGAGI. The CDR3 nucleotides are TGTGCCAGCAGTTCGGGGGTGGGGGACTTTGAGCAGTTCTTC. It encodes CASSSGVGDFEQFF.

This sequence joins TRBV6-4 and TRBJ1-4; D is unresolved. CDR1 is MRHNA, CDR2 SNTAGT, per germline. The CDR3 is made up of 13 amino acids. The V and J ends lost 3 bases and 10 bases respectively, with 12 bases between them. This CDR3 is CASSEEASGKLFF. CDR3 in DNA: TGTGCCAGCAGTGAGGAGGCGTCCGGAAAACTGTTTTTT.

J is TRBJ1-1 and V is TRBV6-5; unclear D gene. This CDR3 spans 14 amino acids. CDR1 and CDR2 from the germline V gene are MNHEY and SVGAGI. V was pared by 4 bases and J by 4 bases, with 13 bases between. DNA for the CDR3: TGTGCCAGCAGTTCCAGGCCGCGGGGCACTGAAGCTTTCTTT. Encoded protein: CASSSRPRGTEAFF.

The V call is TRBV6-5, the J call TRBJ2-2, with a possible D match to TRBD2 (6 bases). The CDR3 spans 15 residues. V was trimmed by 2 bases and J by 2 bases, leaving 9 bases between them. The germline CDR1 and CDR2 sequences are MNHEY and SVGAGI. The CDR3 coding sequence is TGTGCCAGCAGTTACGGGACTGACAACACCGGGGAGCTGTTTTTT. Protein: CASSYGTDNTGELFF.

CDR3: CASKMSGGGTEAFF. The DNA for the CDR3 is TGTGCCAGCAAGATGAGCGGGGGTGGCACTGAAGCTTTCTTT. This rearrangement joins TRBV6-4 to TRBJ1-1, with a tentative D call TRBD1 (5 bases). Trimming removed 7 bases from V and 4 bases from J, with 16 bases in between. The CDR3 extends over 14 amino acids. The germline V gene encodes CDR1 MRHNA and CDR2 SNTAGT.

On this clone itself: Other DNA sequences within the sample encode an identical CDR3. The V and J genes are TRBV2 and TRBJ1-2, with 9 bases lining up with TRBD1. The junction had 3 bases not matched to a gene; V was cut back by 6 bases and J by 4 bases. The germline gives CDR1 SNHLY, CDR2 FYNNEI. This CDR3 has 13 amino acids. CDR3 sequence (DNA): TGTGCCAGCAGGGAGGACAGGGGCTATGGCTACACCTTC. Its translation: CASREDRGYGYTF.